Below are 4 T cell receptor beta chains sequenced from a single sample in a study of cytomegalovirus exposure and HLA in healthy donors. PCR used 60 Vbeta primers and 13 Jbeta primers. The data were produced by immunoSEQ multiplex PCR, yet TCRdb's version contains in-frame clones alone and is incomplete. Among about 170,000 clones listed, 80% to 85% were seen once. Sequences were obtained from PBMCs. The origin of the receptors is a girl aged 2 to 10 in good health and CMV-seropositive.

The chain carries TRBV27 and TRBJ2-7; D might be TRBD1 (5 bases). This CDR3 region has 12 residues. V lost 5 bases, J lost 6 bases, and 11 bases lay in between. CDR1 and CDR2 from the germline V gene are MNHEY and SMNVEV (reference sequence). Here the CDR3 DNA reads TGTGCCAGCAGTCCCCAGGGTGTCGAGCAGTACTTC. Protein product: CASSPQGVEQYF.

CDR3: CAWRETGIFYGYTF. As DNA, the CDR3 is TGTGCCTGGAGGGAAACAGGGATTTTTTATGGCTACACCTTC. This chain connects TRBV30 to TRBJ1-2; D is perhaps TRBD1 (6 bases). This CDR3 is built from 14 residues. Germline CDR1 GTSNPN, CDR2 SVGIG (reference sequence). V lost 3 bases and J lost 5, with 16 bases in between.

This clone is a singleton in its sample. This chain joins TRBV21-1 and TRBJ1-1. TRBV21-1 is annotated as a pseudogene. The CDR3 is 18 amino acids. The CDR3 sequence: CASSKEFDTAEGNTEAFF. The CDR3 bases are TGTGCCAGCAGCAAAGAGTTCGATACCGCCGAGGGAAACACTGAAGCTTTCTTT.

The chain employs TRBV27 and TRBJ2-7; TRBD1 is a possible D gene (5 bases). Germline assignment: CDR1 MNHEY and CDR2 SMNVEV (reference sequence). The CDR3 runs 14 residues. With 2 bases removed from V and 6 bases from J, the gap between germline ends came to 14 bases. CDR3 in DNA: TGTGCCAGCAGTTTAGCCCAGGGCCCCTGCGAGCAGTACTTC. It translates to CASSLAQGPCEQYF.